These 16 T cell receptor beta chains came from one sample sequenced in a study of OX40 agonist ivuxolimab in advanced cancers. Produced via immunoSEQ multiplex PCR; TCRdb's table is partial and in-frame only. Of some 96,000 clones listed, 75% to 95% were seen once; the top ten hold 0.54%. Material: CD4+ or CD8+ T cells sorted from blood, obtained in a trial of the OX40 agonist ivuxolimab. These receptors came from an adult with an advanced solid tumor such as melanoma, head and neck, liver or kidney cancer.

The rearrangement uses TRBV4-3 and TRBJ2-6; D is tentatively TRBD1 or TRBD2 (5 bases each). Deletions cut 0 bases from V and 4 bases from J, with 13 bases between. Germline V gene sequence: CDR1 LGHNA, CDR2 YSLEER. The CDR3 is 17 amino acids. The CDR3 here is CASSQEVRGGGANVLTF. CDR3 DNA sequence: TGCGCCAGCAGCCAAGAAGTTCGGGGCGGGGGGGCCAACGTCCTGACTTTC.

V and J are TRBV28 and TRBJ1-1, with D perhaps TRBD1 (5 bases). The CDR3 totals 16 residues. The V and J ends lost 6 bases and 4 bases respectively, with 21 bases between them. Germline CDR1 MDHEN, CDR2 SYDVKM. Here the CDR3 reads CASRQAKRGRGTEAFF. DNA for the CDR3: TGTGCCAGCAGACAGGCTAAACGGGGGAGGGGCACTGAAGCTTTCTTT.

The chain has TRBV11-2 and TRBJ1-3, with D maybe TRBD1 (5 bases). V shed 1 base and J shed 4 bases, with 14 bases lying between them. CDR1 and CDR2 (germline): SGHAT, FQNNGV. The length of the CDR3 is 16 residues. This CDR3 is CASSLGSSRVGNTIYF. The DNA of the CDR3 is TGTGCCAGCAGCTTAGGGTCCTCCAGGGTCGGAAACACCATATATTTT.

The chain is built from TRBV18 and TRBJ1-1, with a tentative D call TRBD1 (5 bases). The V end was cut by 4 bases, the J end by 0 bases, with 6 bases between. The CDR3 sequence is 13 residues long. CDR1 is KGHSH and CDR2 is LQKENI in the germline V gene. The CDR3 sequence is CASSLTVNTEAFF. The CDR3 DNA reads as TGTGCCAGCTCACTGACAGTGAACACTGAAGCTTTCTTT. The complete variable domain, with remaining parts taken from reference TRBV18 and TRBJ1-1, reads NAGVMQNPRHLVRRRGQEARLRCSPMKGHSHVYWYRQLPEEGLKFMVYLQKENIIDESGMPKERFSAEFPKEGPSILRIQQVVRGDSAAYFCASSLTVNTEAFFGQGTRLTVV.

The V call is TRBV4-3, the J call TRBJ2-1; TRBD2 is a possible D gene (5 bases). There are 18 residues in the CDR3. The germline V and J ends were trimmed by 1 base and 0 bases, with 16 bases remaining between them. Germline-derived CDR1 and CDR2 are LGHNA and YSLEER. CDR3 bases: TGCGCCAGCAGCCAAGTATATTACGGGGTAGGCTCCTACAATGAGCAGTTCTTC. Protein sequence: CASSQVYYGVGSYNEQFF.

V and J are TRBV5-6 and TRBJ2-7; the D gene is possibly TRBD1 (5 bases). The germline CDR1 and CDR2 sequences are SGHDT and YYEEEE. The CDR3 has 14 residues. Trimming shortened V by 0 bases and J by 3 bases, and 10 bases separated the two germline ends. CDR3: CASSLGRRDYEQYF. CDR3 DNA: TGTGCCAGCAGCTTGGGCCGCAGGGACTACGAGCAGTACTTC.

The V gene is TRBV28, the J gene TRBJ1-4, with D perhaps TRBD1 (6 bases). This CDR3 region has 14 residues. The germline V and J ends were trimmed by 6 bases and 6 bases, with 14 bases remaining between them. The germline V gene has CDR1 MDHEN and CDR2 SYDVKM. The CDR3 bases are TGTGCCAGCAGCTTACAGGGAGGGGATGAAAAACTGTTTTTT. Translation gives CASSLQGGDEKLFF.

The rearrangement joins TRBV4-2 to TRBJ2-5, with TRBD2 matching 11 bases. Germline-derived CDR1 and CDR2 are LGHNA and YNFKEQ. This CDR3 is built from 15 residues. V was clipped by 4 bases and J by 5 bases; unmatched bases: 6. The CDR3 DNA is TGTGCCAGCAGCCCTCTAGCGGGGGGCGGGGAGACCCAGTACTTC. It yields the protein CASSPLAGGGETQYF.

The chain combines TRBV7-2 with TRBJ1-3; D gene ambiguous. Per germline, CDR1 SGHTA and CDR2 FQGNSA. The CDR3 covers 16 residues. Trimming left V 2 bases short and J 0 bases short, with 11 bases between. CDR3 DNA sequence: TGTGCCAGCAGCTTACAAGCGGGGAGCTCTGGAAACACCATATATTTT. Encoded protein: CASSLQAGSSGNTIYF.

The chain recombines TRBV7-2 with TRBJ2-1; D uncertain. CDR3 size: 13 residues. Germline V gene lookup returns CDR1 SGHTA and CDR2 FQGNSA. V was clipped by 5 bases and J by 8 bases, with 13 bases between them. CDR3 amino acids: CASSPQRWDEQFF. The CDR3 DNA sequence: TGTGCCAGCAGCCCCCAGCGTTGGGATGAGCAGTTCTTC.

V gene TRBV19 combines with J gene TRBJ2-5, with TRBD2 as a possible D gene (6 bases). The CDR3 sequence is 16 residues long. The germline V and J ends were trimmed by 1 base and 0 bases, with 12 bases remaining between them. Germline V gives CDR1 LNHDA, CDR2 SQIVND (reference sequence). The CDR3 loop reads CASSIGGSGYQETQYF. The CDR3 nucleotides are TGTGCCAGTAGTATAGGGGGCAGCGGGTACCAAGAGACCCAGTACTTC.

CDR3 amino acids: CASSIQVNTDTQYF. The CDR3 nucleotides read TGTGCCAGTAGTATCCAGGTAAACACAGATACGCAGTATTTT. The chain employs TRBV19 and TRBJ2-3, with D uncertain. The CDR3 is 14 amino acids. Trimming left V 3 bases short and J 2 bases short, with 9 bases between. Germline V gene sequence: CDR1 LNHDA, CDR2 SQIVND (reference sequence).

The CDR3 DNA follows: TGTGCCAGCACCGGGGACAGGGGGGTCGGAGAGACCCAGTACTTC. Translating it yields CASTGDRGVGETQYF. The gene calls are TRBV6-6 and TRBJ2-5, with 11 bases lining up with TRBD1. The CDR3 runs to 15 residues. J lost 4 bases, V lost 7 bases, and 8 bases had no gene match. CDR1 MNHNY and CDR2 SVGAGI come from the germline V gene (reference sequence).

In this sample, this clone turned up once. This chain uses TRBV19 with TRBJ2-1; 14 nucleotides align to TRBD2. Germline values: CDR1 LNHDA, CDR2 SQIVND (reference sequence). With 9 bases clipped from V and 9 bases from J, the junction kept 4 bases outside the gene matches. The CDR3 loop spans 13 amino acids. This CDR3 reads CASMGLAGAEQFF. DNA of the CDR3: TGTGCCAGCATGGGACTAGCGGGAGCTGAGCAGTTCTTC.

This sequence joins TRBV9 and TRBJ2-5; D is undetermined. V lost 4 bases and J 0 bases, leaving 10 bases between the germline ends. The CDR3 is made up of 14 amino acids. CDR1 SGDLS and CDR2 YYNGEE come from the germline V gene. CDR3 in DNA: TGTGCCAGCAGCTTCGACTGGAACCAAGAGACCCAGTACTTC. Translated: CASSFDWNQETQYF. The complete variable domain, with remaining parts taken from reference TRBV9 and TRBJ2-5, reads DSGVTQTPKHLITATGQRVTLRCSPRSGDLSVYWYQQSLDQGLQFLIQYYNGEERAKGNILERFSAQQFPDLHSELNLSSLELGDSALYFCASSFDWNQETQYFGPGTRLLVL.

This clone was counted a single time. The CDR3 is CASSFSRGLAGNTDTQYF. The CDR3 DNA reads as TGTGCCAGCAGCTTTTCCAGGGGACTAGCGGGGAACACAGATACGCAGTATTTT. This sequence joins TRBV7-9 and TRBJ2-3, with 13 bases that match TRBD2. The CDR3 spans 18 residues. Trimming took 3 bases from V and 2 from J; bases not matched to a gene: 8. Germline V lookup: CDR1 SEHNR, CDR2 FQNEAQ (reference sequence).